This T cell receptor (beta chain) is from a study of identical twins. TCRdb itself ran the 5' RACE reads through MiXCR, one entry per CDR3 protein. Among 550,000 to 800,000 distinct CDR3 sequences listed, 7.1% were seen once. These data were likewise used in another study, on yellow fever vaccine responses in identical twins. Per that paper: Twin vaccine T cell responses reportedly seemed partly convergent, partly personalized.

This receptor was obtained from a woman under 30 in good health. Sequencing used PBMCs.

The CDR3 is CASSPPGAYNEQFF. The CDR3, as DNA: TGTGCCAGCTCACCCCCCGGGGCCTACAATGAGCAGTTCTTC. The chain employs TRBV18 and TRBJ2-1; the D gene is possibly TRBD2 (5 bases). Germline V CDR1 and CDR2: KGHSH, LQKENI. Trimming pared 3 bases from V and 2 bases from J, leaving 8 bases between. This CDR3 comprises 14 residues.